The 24 T cell receptor beta chains below come from one sample, sequenced in a study of T cells in localized non-small cell lung cancer (TCRdb year 2020). Libraries were made using the immunoSEQ multiplex PCR assay. TCRdb took over this immuneACCESS table, retaining in-frame rearrangements with V and J assigned. Such tables are incomplete; in checked studies, under half of the missing clones stem from an unresolved V gene, and the remainder is unexplained. Across this sample there are about 41,000 clones, with 65% to 90% seen only once. The ten largest account for about 8% of the sample. The source material was PBMCs, sampled before any cancer treatment. The receptors shown here come from a man between 40 and 75 years old with stage II lung adenocarcinoma.

This rearrangement joins TRBV5-6 to TRBJ2-1; 8 nucleotides agree with TRBD2. The CDR3 has 19 residues. Trimming took 3 bases from V and 9 from J; bases not matched to a gene: 23. CDR1 is SGHDT and CDR2 is YYEEEE in the germline V gene. The CDR3 sequence: CASSWPGHRSGGRRSEQFF. The DNA for the CDR3 is TGTGCCAGCAGCTGGCCGGGACACCGGAGCGGGGGACGGCGTAGTGAGCAGTTCTTC.

The chain combines TRBV7-8 with TRBJ2-7, with D perhaps given as TRBD1 or TRBD2 (5 bases each). The CDR3 length is 15 residues. Trimming shortened V by 0 bases and J by 0 bases, and 9 bases separated the two germline ends. Looked up from germline, CDR1 is SGHVS and CDR2 is FQNEAQ. Here the CDR3 DNA reads TGTGCCAGCAGCTTAGCGAGGGGTAGCTCCTACGAGCAGTACTTC. It is translated as CASSLARGSSYEQYF. Using reference TRBV7-8 and TRBJ2-7 for the parts outside the CDR3, the full variable domain is GAGVSQSPRYKVAKRGQDVALRCDPISGHVSLFWYQQALGQGPEFLTYFQNEAQLDKSGLPSDRFFAERPEGSVSTLKIQRTQQEDSAVYLCASSLARGSSYEQYFGPGTRLTVT.

This clone was counted between two and nine times. The chain joins TRBV5-1 to TRBJ1-1; possible D gene TRBD1, 5 bases. Trimming removed 3 bases from V and 2 bases from J, with 8 bases in between. The CDR3 runs 13 residues. Germline V CDR1 and CDR2: SGHRS, YFSETQ. The CDR3 DNA reads as TGCGCCAGCAGCTCCGACAGTAACACTGAAGCTTTCTTT. This codes for CASSSDSNTEAFF.

The CDR3 is CASSERTGGSGNTIYF. CDR3 nucleotide sequence: TGTGCCAGCAGTGAGCGTACAGGGGGCTCTGGAAACACCATATATTTT. The gene calls are TRBV14 and TRBJ1-3, with 8 nucleotides matching TRBD1. The V segment lost 6 bases and the J segment 0 bases; nucleotides outside the gene matches: 7. Germline CDR1 reads SGHDN; CDR2 reads FVKESK. The CDR3 runs to 16 residues.

This rearrangement joins TRBV4-1 to TRBJ2-7; TRBD2 agrees at 7 bases. Germline V gene sequence: CDR1 MGHRA, CDR2 YSYEKL. The junction had 13 bases not matched to a gene; V was cut back by 0 bases and J by 2 bases. CDR3 length equals 18 residues. The CDR3 sequence: CASSQDEGLAASAYEQYF. The CDR3 nucleotides read TGCGCCAGCAGCCAAGATGAGGGGCTAGCGGCGTCCGCCTACGAGCAGTACTTC.

Note on this clone: The sample has other DNA sequences that encode this CDR3 too. V and J are TRBV10-3 and TRBJ2-2, with 10 bases matching TRBD2. V lost 0 bases and J lost 4; bases outside the gene matches: 2. This CDR3 has 16 amino acids. CDR1 is ENHRY and CDR2 is SYGVKD in the germline V gene. CDR3 residues: CAISESLAGVTGELFF. The CDR3 DNA reads TGTGCCATCAGTGAGTCCCTAGCGGGAGTCACCGGGGAGCTGTTTTTT.

The rearrangement links TRBV27 to TRBJ1-4; D may be TRBD1 (6 bases). CDR1 MNHEY and CDR2 SMNVEV come from the germline V gene (reference sequence). The CDR3 loop spans 14 amino acids. The V end lost 4 bases, the J end lost 6 bases, and 12 bases lay between the germline ends. The CDR3 sequence: CASSSWTVDEKLFF. The CDR3 nucleotides read TGTGCCAGCAGTTCCTGGACAGTTGATGAAAAACTGTTTTTT. The whole variable domain, remainder taken from reference TRBV27 and TRBJ1-4, is EAQVTQNPRYLITVTGKKLTVTCSQNMNHEYMSWYRQDPGLGLRQIYYSMNVEVTDKGDVPEGYKVSRKEKRNFPLILESPSPNQTSLYFCASSSWTVDEKLFFGSGTQLSVL.

V usage is TRBV19 and J usage is TRBJ2-3; 7 positions agree with TRBD2. This CDR3 is 13 amino acids long. Germline V gives CDR1 LNHDA, CDR2 SQIVND (reference sequence). V lost 5 bases and J lost 4; bases outside the gene matches: 3. The CDR3 nucleotides are TGTGCCAGTAGTTTAGGACTAGCAGATACGCAGTATTTT. It specifies CASSLGLADTQYF.

A few counts support this clone. V is TRBV4-1 and J is TRBJ2-3; TRBD2 matches at 8 bases. Germline CDR1 reads MGHRA; CDR2 reads YSYEKL. Germline trimming cut 5 bases from V and 1 base from J; bases unmatched to any gene: 5. The CDR3 covers 15 residues. CDR3 sequence: CASSSGAGGTDTQYF. CDR3 bases: TGCGCCAGCAGCTCGGGAGCGGGAGGCACAGATACGCAGTATTTT.

CDR3 amino acids: CASSGTADTQYF. For the CDR3, the DNA is TGTGCCAGCAGCGGGACAGCAGATACGCAGTATTTT. This chain uses TRBV7-9 with TRBJ2-3; 7 nucleotides match TRBD1. Per germline, CDR1 SEHNR and CDR2 FQNEAQ (reference sequence). This CDR3 comprises 12 residues. Unmatched junction bases numbered 0, after V lost 5 bases and J lost 4 bases.

V usage is TRBV7-3 and J usage is TRBJ1-6, with TRBD1 matching over 10 bases. This CDR3 contains 14 residues. Trimming cost V 4 bases and J 10 bases; bases outside gene matches: 4. Germline lookup yields CDR1 SGHTA and CDR2 FQGTGA. Here the CDR3 reads CASSSGQGGSPLHF. CDR3 bases: TGTGCCAGCAGCTCCGGACAGGGGGGATCACCCCTCCACTTT.

The V gene is TRBV6-5, the J gene TRBJ2-1; 7 nucleotides agree with TRBD2. Germline V gene sequence: CDR1 MNHEY, CDR2 SVGAGI. The CDR3 totals 15 residues. J lost 5 bases, V lost 6 bases, and 10 bases had no gene match. The CDR3, as DNA: TGTGCCAGCAGCCATTGGGGGGAGGGCCACAATGAGCAGTTCTTC. Encoded protein: CASSHWGEGHNEQFF.

V and J are TRBV5-1 and TRBJ2-7; 14 bases line up with TRBD2. The V gene's germline CDR1 is SGHRS and CDR2 YFSETQ. The J segment lost 2 bases and the V segment lost 1 base, leaving 11 bases of the junction unmatched. The CDR3 has 19 amino acids. In DNA form, the CDR3 reads TGCGCCAGCAGCTTGAGGTCGGGACTAGCGGGAGTGGTGGCCTACGAGCAGTACTTC. It encodes CASSLRSGLAGVVAYEQYF.

The rearrangement links TRBV4-3 to TRBJ2-5, with D perhaps given as TRBD1 or TRBD2 (5 bases each). Trimming took 0 bases from V and 0 from J, leaving 17 bases between them. The CDR3 is 18 amino acids. CDR1 is LGHNA, CDR2 YSLEER, per germline. CDR3 DNA sequence: TGCGCCAGCAGCCAAGATCCCCCGGGGCAGATCTACCAAGAGACCCAGTACTTC. Translated: CASSQDPPGQIYQETQYF.

V usage is TRBV9 and J usage is TRBJ2-1; no firm D call. The germline V gene encodes CDR1 SGDLS and CDR2 YYNGEE. This CDR3 comprises 16 residues. The V end was cut by 3 bases, the J end by 4 bases, with 17 bases between. For the CDR3, the DNA is TGTGCCAGCAGCGCATTTTCAGGAGACAAATACAATGAGCAGTTCTTC. Translated, it gives CASSAFSGDKYNEQFF.

The genes are TRBV19 and TRBJ2-1; D possibly matches TRBD1 or TRBD2 (6 bases each). The ends were cut back, 6 bases at V and 7 bases at J, with 10 bases in the middle. The CDR3 contains 12 residues. Germline V gives CDR1 LNHDA, CDR2 SQIVND (reference sequence). The CDR3 bases are TGTGCCAGTAGCCGCGGGACAAATGAGCAGTTCTTC. It specifies CASSRGTNEQFF.

The chain carries TRBV4-3 and TRBJ2-7; D unclear. This CDR3 region has 15 residues. V lost 0 bases and J lost 0, with 9 bases in between. CDR1 is LGHNA, CDR2 YSLEER, per germline. CDR3 amino acids: CASSQDWALSYEQYF. CDR3 in DNA: TGCGCCAGCAGCCAAGATTGGGCTCTCTCCTACGAGCAGTACTTC.

This clone was counted only a few times. CDR3 in amino acids: CASSYSTGSTLHF. CDR3 nucleotide sequence: TGTGCCAGCAGTTACTCGACAGGGAGCACCCTCCACTTT. The chain couples TRBV6-5 to TRBJ1-6; the match to TRBD1 covers 7 bases. With 0 bases clipped from V and 14 bases from J, the junction kept 4 bases outside the gene matches. Germline V CDR1 and CDR2: MNHEY, SVGAGI. CDR3 size: 13 residues.

The gene calls are TRBV7-8 and TRBJ1-6; D not certain. CDR1 and CDR2 (germline): SGHVS, FQNEAQ. The CDR3 extends over 16 amino acids. V was shortened by 0 bases and J by 7 bases, with 13 bases between the two germline ends. CDR3 region: CASSLALTRRNSPLHF. The CDR3 bases are TGTGCCAGCAGCTTAGCGCTAACACGGAGGAATTCACCCCTCCACTTT.

The CDR3 reads CASSSEYNEQFF. The CDR3, as DNA: TGCGCCAGCAGCTCCGAGTACAATGAGCAGTTCTTC. The chain links TRBV5-1 to TRBJ2-1; D gene uncertain. CDR3 length: 12 amino acids. Germline loops: CDR1 SGHRS, CDR2 YFSETQ. The ends were cut back, 3 bases at V and 4 bases at J, with 5 bases in the middle.

The gene calls are TRBV7-3 and TRBJ1-2; D is possibly TRBD1 (5 bases). Germline lookup yields CDR1 SGHTA and CDR2 FQGTGA. Trimming took off 5 bases at V and 8 bases at J, with 21 bases between the two ends. The CDR3 sequence is 15 residues long. The CDR3, as DNA: TGTGCCAGCAGCCCTGGGACTGCACAAATGGGAGGCTACACCTTC. Its translation: CASSPGTAQMGGYTF.

V and J are TRBV10-3 and TRBJ2-1; D assignment may be TRBD1 or TRBD2 (7 bases each). This CDR3 has 17 residues. From germline, CDR1 is ENHRY and CDR2 SYGVKD. V lost 7 bases and J lost 0, with 19 bases in between. CDR3 in amino acids: CAIKDREGSSSYNEQFF. The CDR3 DNA follows: TGTGCCATCAAAGACAGGGAGGGGAGTAGCTCCTACAATGAGCAGTTCTTC.

This chain links TRBV5-1 with TRBJ2-5; D possibly matches TRBD1 or TRBD2 (6 bases each). The germline V gene has CDR1 SGHRS and CDR2 YFSETQ. V lost 1 base to trimming and J lost 5 bases, with 12 bases between them. The CDR3 has 14 residues. CDR3 in DNA: TGCGCCAGCAGCTTGCAACAGGGAGGTGAGACCCAGTACTTC. Protein sequence: CASSLQQGGETQYF.

The chain uses TRBV7-7 and TRBJ2-7; D may be TRBD1 (5 bases). CDR1 is SSHAT and CDR2 is FNYEAQ in the germline V gene (reference sequence). The V and J ends lost 2 bases and 1 base respectively, with 9 bases between them. CDR3 length: 14 amino acids. The CDR3 DNA is TGTGCCAGCAGCTTATCCAGGGATTCCTACGAGCAGTACTTC. Protein product: CASSLSRDSYEQYF.